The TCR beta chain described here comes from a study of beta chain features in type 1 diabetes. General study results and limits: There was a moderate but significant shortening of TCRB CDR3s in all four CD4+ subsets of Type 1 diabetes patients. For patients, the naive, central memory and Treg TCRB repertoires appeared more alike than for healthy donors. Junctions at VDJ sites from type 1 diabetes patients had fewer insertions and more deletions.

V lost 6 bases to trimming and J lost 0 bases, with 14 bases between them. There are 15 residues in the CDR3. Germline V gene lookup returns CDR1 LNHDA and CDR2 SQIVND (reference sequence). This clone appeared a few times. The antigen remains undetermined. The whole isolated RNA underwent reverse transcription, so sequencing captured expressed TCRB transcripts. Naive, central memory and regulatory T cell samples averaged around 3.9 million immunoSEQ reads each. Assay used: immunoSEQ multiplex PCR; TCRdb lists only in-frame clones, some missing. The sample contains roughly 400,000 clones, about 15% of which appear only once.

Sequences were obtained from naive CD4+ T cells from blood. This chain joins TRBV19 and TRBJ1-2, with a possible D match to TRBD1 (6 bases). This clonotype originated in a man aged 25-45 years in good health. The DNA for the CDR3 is TGTGCCAGTAGCCCAGGGGACGGAGCTAACTATGGCTACACCTTC. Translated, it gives CASSPGDGANYGYTF.